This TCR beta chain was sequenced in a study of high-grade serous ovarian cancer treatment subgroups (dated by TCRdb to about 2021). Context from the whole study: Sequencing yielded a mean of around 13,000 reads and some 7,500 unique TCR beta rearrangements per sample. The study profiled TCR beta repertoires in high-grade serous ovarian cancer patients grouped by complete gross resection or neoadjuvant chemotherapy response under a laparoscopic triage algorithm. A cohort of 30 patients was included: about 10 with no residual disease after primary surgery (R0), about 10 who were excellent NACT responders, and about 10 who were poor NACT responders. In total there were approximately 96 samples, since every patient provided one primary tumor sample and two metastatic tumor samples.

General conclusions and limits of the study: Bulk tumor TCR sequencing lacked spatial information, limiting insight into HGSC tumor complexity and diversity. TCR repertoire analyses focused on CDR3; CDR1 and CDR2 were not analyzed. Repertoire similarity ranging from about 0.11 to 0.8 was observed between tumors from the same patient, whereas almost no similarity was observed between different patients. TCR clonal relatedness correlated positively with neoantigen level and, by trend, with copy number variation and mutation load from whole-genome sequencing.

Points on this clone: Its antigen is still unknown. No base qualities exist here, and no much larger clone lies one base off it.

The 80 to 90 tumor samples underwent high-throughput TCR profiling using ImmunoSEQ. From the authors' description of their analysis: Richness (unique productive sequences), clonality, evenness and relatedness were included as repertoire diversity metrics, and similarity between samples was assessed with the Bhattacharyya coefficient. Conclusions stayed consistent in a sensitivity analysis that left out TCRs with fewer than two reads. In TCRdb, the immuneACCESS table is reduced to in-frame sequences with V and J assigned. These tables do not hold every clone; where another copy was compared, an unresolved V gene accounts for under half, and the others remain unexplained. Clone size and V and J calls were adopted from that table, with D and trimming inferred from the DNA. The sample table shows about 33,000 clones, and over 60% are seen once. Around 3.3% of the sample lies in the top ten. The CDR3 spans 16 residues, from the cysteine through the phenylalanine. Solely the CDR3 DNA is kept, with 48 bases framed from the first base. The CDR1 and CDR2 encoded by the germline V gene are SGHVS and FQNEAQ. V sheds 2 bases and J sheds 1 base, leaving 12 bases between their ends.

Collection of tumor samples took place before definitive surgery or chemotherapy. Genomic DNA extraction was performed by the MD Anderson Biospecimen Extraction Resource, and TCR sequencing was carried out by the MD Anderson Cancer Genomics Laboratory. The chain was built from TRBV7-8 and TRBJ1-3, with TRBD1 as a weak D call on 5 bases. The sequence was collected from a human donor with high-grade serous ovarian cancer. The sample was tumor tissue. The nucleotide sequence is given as TGTGCCAGCAGCTTATACCGGGGGGGGTCTGGAAACACCATATATTTT. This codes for CASSLYRGGSGNTIYF. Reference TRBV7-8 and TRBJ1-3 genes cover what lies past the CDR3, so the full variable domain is GAGVSQSPRYKVAKRGQDVALRCDPISGHVSLFWYQQALGQGPEFLTYFQNEAQLDKSGLPSDRFFAERPEGSVSTLKIQRTQQEDSAVYLCASSLYRGGSGNTIYFGEGSWLTVV.